This T cell receptor beta chain was obtained from a study of T cell repertoires in cytomegalovirus infection. Study details: TCR beta signatures that were public indicated CMV infection and matching HLA type.

There are many counts of this clonotype. Its specificity is unknown. TCRdb reprocessed the reads with MiXCR, giving one entry per CDR3 protein. The sample yields tens of thousands of distinct CDR3 sequences, approximately 3.6% seen once. Points from the study as a whole: In two of eight donors, the top clonotype was HLA-C-restricted CMV-specific. Cumulated frequencies of public TCR beta families served to identify carriers of CMV plus the relevant HLA.

There are 14 residues in the CDR3. With 3 bases removed from V and 1 base from J, the gap between germline ends came to 7 bases. Germline-derived CDR1 and CDR2 are MDHEN and SYDVKM. The V and J genes are TRBV28 and TRBJ2-4; D ambiguous. This clonotype was obtained from a human donor in good health (CMV status not recorded). Some clones in this sample may be carry-over from other donors' samples. Sample: PBMCs. The CDR3 reads CASSLIGAKNIQYF. The CDR3, as DNA: TGTGCCAGCAGTTTGATAGGGGCCAAAAACATTCAGTACTTC.